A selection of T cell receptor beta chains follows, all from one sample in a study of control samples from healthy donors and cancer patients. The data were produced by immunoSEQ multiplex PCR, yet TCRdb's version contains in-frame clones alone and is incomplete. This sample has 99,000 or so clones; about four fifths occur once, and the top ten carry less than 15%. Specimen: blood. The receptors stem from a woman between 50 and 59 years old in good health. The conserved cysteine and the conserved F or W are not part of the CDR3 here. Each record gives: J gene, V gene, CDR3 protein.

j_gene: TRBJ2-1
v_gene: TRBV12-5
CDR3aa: ASGLRGADNEQF

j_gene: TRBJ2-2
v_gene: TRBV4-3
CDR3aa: ASSQETTGGGGELF

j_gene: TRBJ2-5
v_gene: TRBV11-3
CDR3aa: ASSLGIQQETQY

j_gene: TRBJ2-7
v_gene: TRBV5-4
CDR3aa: ASSLGAQSYEQY

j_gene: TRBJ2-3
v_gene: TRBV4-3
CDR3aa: ASSQRKGAPLGTDTQY

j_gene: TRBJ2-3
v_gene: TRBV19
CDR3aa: ASSIEGTSTDTQY

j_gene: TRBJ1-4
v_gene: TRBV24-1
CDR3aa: ATSDPGSDGEKLF

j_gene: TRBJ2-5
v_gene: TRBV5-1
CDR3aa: ASIPGDRDSQETQY

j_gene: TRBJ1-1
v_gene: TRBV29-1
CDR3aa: SVEDRERAEAF

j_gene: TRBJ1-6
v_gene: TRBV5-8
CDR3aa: ASSLAWGGRADSPLH